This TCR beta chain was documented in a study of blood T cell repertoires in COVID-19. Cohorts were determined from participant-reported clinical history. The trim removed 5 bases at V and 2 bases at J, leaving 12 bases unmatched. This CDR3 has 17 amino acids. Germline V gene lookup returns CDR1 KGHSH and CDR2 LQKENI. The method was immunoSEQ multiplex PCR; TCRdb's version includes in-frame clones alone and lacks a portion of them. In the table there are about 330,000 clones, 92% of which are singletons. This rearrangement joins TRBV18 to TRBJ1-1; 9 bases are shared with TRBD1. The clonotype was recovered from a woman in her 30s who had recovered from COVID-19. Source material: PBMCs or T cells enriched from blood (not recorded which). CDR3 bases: TGTGCCAGCTCAAATACCGGGACAGGGAGGTTTAACACTGAAGCTTTCTTT. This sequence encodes CASSNTGTGRFNTEAFF. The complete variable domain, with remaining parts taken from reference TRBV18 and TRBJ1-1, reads NAGVMQNPRHLVRRRGQEARLRCSPMKGHSHVYWYRQLPEEGLKFMVYLQKENIIDESGMPKERFSAEFPKEGPSILRIQQVVRGDSAAYFCASSNTGTGRFNTEAFFGQGTRLTVV.